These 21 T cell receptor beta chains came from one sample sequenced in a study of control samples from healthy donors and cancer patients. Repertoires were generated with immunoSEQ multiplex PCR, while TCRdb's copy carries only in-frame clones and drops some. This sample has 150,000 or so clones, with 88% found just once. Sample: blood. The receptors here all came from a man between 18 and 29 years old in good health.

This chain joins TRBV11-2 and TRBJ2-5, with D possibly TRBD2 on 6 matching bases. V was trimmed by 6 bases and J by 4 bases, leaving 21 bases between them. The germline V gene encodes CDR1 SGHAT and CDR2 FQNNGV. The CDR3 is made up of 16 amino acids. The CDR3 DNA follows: TGTGCCAGCAGACCCGTTAGCTGGGGGGTGGGAGAGACCCAGTACTTC. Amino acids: CASRPVSWGVGETQYF.

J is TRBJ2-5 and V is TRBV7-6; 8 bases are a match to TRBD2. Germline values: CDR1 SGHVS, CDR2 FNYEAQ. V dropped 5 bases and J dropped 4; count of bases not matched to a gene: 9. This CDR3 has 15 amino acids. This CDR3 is CASSAPGLVRETQYF. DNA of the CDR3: TGTGCCAGCAGCGCGCCGGGACTAGTAAGAGAGACCCAGTACTTC.

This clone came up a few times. The CDR3: CSVRGGGNEQFF. CDR3 in DNA: TGCAGCGTTCGCGGGGGGGGCAATGAGCAGTTCTTC. The gene calls are TRBV29-1 and TRBJ2-1, with 9 positions matching TRBD2. In germline, CDR1 is SQVTM, CDR2 ANQGSEA. This CDR3 is built from 12 residues. The V segment lost 5 bases and the J segment 6 bases; nucleotides outside the gene matches: 2.

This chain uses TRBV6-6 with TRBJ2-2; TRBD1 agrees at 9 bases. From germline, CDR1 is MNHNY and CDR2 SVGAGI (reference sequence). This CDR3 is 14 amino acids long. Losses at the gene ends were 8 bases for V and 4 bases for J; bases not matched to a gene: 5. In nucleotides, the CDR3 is TGTGCCAGCGGTGGACAGGGGCTCACCGGGGAGCTGTTTTTT. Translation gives CASGGQGLTGELFF.

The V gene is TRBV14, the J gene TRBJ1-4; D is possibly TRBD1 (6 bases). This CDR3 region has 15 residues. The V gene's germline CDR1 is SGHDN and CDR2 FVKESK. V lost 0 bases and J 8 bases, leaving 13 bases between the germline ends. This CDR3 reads CASSQDGGPREKLFF. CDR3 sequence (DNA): TGTGCCAGCAGCCAAGATGGGGGGCCGAGGGAAAAACTGTTTTTT. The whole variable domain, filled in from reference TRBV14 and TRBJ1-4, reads EAGVTQFPSHSVIEKGQTVTLRCDPISGHDNLYWYRRVMGKEIKFLLHFVKESKQDESGMPNNRFLAERTGGTYSTLKVQPAELEDSGVYFCASSQDGGPREKLFFGSGTQLSVL.

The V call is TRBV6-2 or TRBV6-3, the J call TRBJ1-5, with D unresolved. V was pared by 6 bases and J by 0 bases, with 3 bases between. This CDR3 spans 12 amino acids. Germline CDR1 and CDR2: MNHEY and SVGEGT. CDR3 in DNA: TGTGCCAGCAGCCGTAGCAATCAGCCCCAGCATTTT. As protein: CASSRSNQPQHF.

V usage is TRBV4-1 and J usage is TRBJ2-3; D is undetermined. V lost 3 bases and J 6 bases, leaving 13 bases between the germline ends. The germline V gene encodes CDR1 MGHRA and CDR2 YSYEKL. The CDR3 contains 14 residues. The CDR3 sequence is CASSHRGRWDTQYF. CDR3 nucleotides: TGCGCCAGCAGCCACCGCGGACGCTGGGATACGCAGTATTTT.

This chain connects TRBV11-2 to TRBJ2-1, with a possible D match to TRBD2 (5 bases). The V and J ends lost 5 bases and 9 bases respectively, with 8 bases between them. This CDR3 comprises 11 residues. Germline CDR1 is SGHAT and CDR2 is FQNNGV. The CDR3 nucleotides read TGTGCCAGCAGCGACGAGGGTGAGCAGTTCTTC. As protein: CASSDEGEQFF.

CDR3 bases: TGTGCCAGCAGTGGACAAAACTATGGCTACACCTTC. Protein sequence: CASSGQNYGYTF. The gene calls are TRBV9 and TRBJ1-2; maybe TRBD1 (5 bases). Germline V gives CDR1 SGDLS, CDR2 YYNGEE. The CDR3 is 12 residues long. Trimming took 5 bases from V and 2 from J, leaving 7 bases between them.

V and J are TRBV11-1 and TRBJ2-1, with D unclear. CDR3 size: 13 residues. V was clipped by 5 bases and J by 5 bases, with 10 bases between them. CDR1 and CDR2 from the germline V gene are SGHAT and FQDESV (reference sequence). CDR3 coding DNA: TGTGCCAGCAGCCCTCGGCCCAACAATGAGCAGTTCTTC. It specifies CASSPRPNNEQFF.

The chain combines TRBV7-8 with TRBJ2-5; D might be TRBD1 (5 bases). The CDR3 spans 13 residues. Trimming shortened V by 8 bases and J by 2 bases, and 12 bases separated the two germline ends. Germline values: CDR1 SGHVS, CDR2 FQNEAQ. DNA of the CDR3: TGTGCCAGCTCTAAGACAGTACAAGAGACCCAGTACTTC. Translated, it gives CASSKTVQETQYF.

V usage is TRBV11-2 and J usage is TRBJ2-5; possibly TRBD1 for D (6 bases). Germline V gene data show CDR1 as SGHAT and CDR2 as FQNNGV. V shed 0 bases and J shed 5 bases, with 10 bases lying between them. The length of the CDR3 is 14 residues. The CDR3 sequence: CASSLDRQGETQYF. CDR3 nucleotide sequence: TGTGCCAGCAGCTTAGATCGGCAGGGGGAGACCCAGTACTTC.

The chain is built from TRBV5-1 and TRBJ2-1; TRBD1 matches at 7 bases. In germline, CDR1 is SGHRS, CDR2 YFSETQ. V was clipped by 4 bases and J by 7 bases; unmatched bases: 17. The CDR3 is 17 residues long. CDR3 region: CASSRLLDREKGNEQFF. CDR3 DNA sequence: TGCGCCAGCAGCAGATTGCTCGACAGGGAGAAAGGAAATGAGCAGTTCTTC.

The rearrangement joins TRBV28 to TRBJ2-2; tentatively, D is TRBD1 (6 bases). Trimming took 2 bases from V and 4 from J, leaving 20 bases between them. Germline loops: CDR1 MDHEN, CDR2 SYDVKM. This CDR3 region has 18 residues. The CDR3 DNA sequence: TGTGCCAGCAGTTTAGCACTCACAGGGCTCCGGGCCACCGGGGAGCTGTTTTTT. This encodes CASSLALTGLRATGELFF. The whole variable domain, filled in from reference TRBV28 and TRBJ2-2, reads DVKVTQSSRYLVKRTGEKVFLECVQDMDHENMFWYRQDPGLGLRLIYFSYDVKMKEKGDIPEGYSVSREKKERFSLILESASTNQTSMYLCASSLALTGLRATGELFFGEGSRLTVL.

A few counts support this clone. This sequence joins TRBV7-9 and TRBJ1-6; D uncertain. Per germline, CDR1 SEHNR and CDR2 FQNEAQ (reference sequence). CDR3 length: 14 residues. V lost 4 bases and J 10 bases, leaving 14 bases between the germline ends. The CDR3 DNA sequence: TGTGCCAGCAGCTCTTCCGGCGTCGGCTCACCCCTCCACTTT. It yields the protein CASSSSGVGSPLHF.

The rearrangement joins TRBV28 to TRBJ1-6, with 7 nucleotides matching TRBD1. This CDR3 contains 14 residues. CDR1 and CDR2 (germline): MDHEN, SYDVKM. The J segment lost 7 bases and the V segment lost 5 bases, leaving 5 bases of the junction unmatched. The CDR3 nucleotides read TGTGCCAGCAGTGCGACAGGGCGGAATTCACCCCTCCACTTT. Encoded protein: CASSATGRNSPLHF.

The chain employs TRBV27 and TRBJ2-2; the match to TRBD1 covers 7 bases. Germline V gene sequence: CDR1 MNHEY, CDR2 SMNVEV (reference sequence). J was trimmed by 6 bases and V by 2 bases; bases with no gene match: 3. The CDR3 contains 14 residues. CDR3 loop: CASSLNGQAGELFF. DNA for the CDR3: TGTGCCAGCAGTTTAAATGGACAGGCCGGGGAGCTGTTTTTT.

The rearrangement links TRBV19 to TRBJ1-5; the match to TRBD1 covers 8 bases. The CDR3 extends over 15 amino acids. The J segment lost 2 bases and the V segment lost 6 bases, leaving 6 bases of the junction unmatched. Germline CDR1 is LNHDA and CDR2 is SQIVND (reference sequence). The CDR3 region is CASRPGGLGNQPQHF. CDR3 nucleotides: TGTGCCAGTAGGCCAGGGGGCTTAGGCAATCAGCCCCAGCATTTT. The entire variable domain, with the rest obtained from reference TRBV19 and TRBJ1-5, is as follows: DGGITQSPKYLFRKEGQNVTLSCEQNLNHDAMYWYRQDPGQGLRLIYYSQIVNDFQKGDIAEGYSVSREKKESFPLTVTSAQKNPTAFYLCASRPGGLGNQPQHFGDGTRLSIL.

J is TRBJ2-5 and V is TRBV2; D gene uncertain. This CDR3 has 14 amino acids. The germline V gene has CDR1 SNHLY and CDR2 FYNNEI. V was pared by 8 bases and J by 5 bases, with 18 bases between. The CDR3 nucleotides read TGTGCCAGCGCCGTAGGAACAGTGGACGAGACCCAGTACTTC. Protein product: CASAVGTVDETQYF.

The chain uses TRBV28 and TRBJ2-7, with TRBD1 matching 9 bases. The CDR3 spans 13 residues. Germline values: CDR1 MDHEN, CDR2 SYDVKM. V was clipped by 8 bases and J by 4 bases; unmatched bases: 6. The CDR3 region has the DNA TGTGCCAGCCAGAGACAGGGGGGATACGAGCAGTACTTC. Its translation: CASQRQGGYEQYF.

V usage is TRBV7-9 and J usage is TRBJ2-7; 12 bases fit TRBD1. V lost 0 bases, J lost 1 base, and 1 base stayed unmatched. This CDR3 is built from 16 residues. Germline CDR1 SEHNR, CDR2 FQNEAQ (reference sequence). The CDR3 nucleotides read TGTGCCAGCAGCTTAGCGGGACAGGGGGCTTCCTACGAGCAGTACTTC. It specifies CASSLAGQGASYEQYF.